Presented here are 16 T cell receptor beta chains from one specimen sequenced in a study of Ad26.COV2.S vaccination and SARS-CoV-2 variants. The treatment: 15 to 20 received Ad26.COV2.S at low or high dose, single or two shots; about 5 received placebo; per-sample allocation not given. The study sampled participants on day 63 after the first vaccine or placebo injection. The method was immunoSEQ multiplex PCR; TCRdb's version includes in-frame clones alone and lacks a portion of them. The data hold fewer than 500,000 clones, with approximately 92% observed a single time. The source was peripheral blood, collected in a trial of Ad26.COV2.S vaccine versus placebo. The receptors come from a person between 18 and 59 years old who received the Ad26.COV2.S COVID-19 vaccine or a placebo.

This clone was recorded only once. The V and J genes are TRBV5-4 and TRBJ1-4, with 7 bases that match TRBD1. CDR1 is SGHNT, CDR2 YYREEE, per germline (reference sequence). V shed 4 bases and J 14 bases; nucleotides not matched to a gene: 8. This CDR3 region has 12 residues. The CDR3 nucleotides are TGTGCCAGCAGCCTTCCGACAGGGAATCTGTTTTTT. It yields the protein CASSLPTGNLFF. Filled out from reference TRBV5-4 and TRBJ1-4, the complete variable domain reads ETGVTQSPTHLIKTRGQQVTLRCSSQSGHNTVSWYQQALGQGPQFIFQYYREEENGRGNFPPRFSGLQFPNYSSELNVNALELDDSALYLCASSLPTGNLFFGSGTQLSVL.

This chain links TRBV2 with TRBJ1-2; unclear D gene. Germline CDR1 reads SNHLY; CDR2 reads FYNNEI. The CDR3 consists of 13 residues. V was trimmed by 2 bases and J by 1 base, leaving 5 bases between them. The chain's CDR3 is CASSEKHNYGYTF. The CDR3 DNA reads as TGTGCCAGCAGTGAAAAGCATAACTATGGCTACACCTTC.

The chain recombines TRBV12-3 or TRBV12-4 with TRBJ2-2; D ambiguous. V lost 8 bases, J lost 5 bases, and 12 bases lay in between. This CDR3 region has 13 residues. CDR3 DNA sequence: TGTGCCAGCTCTCTTGTTGGAACCGGGGAGCTGTTTTTT. This encodes CASSLVGTGELFF.

This clone was seen a few times. The chain couples TRBV25-1 to TRBJ2-7; TRBD2 is a possible D gene (5 bases). This CDR3 comprises 18 residues. Germline loops: CDR1 MGHDK, CDR2 SYGVNS. The V and J ends lost 1 base and 1 base respectively, with 20 bases between them. DNA of the CDR3: TGTGCCAGCAGTGAATTCCTTAGGGAGTCTGGTGGGTCCTACGAGCAGTACTTC. It yields the protein CASSEFLRESGGSYEQYF.

The J gene is TRBJ2-7, the V gene TRBV30; D tentatively reads TRBD1 or TRBD2 (5 bases each). Per germline, CDR1 GTSNPN and CDR2 SVGIG (reference sequence). The CDR3 contains 12 residues. Trimming left V 2 bases short and J 2 bases short, with 7 bases between. The CDR3 coding sequence is TGTGCCTGGAGTCAGGGAGCCTACGAGCAGTACTTC. It translates to CAWSQGAYEQYF.

The chain uses TRBV7-2 and TRBJ2-3, with 8 positions matching TRBD1. Germline V lookup: CDR1 SGHTA, CDR2 FQGNSA. With 6 bases clipped from V and 0 bases from J, the junction kept 5 bases outside the gene matches. The CDR3 covers 15 residues. The CDR3 sequence is CASRTGESSTDTQYF. CDR3 nucleotides: TGTGCCAGCAGGACAGGGGAAAGTAGCACAGATACGCAGTATTTT. The full variable domain, rest sourced from reference TRBV7-2 and TRBJ2-3, is GAGVSQSPSNKVTEKGKDVELRCDPISGHTALYWYRQSLGQGLEFLIYFQGNSAPDKSGLPSDRFSAERTGGSVSTLTIQRTQQEDSAVYLCASRTGESSTDTQYFGPGTRLTVL.

This chain joins TRBV20-1 and TRBJ1-1; D is undetermined. The germline V gene has CDR1 DFQATT and CDR2 SNEGSKA (reference sequence). There are 13 residues in the CDR3. V lost 3 bases and J lost 10, with 18 bases in between. The CDR3 DNA is TGCAGTGCTAGTGAAAACCGGGGTTTGAGAGCTTTCTTT. It translates to CSASENRGLRAFF.

This sequence joins TRBV2 and TRBJ1-5, with TRBD1 as a possible D gene (5 bases). CDR3 length: 14 residues. Per the germline V gene, CDR1 is SNHLY and CDR2 is FYNNEI. Trimming stripped 8 bases from V and 4 bases from J, with 15 bases between. The DNA of the CDR3 is TGTGCCAGCGAAGACAGCCGTATGAATCAGCCCCAGCATTTT. Translation gives CASEDSRMNQPQHF.

J is TRBJ2-5 and V is TRBV11-2; 10 bases are shared with TRBD2. Germline V gives CDR1 SGHAT, CDR2 FQNNGV. The CDR3 contains 15 residues. V dropped 1 base and J dropped 5; count of bases not matched to a gene: 4. The chain's CDR3 is CASSLGGLAPETQYF. The CDR3 DNA reads as TGTGCCAGCAGCTTAGGGGGACTAGCGCCGGAGACCCAGTACTTC.

This clone was observed once. The chain has TRBV19 and TRBJ1-5, with a weak D call TRBD1 (5 bases). CDR1 LNHDA and CDR2 SQIVND come from the germline V gene (reference sequence). There are 16 residues in the CDR3. V lost 0 bases and J lost 2, with 11 bases in between. In DNA form, the CDR3 reads TGTGCCAGTAGTATAGAGGTAGGGGCCGGCAATCAGCCCCAGCATTTT. Translation: CASSIEVGAGNQPQHF. Looking up the rest from reference TRBV19 and TRBJ1-5 gives the full variable domain: DGGITQSPKYLFRKEGQNVTLSCEQNLNHDAMYWYRQDPGQGLRLIYYSQIVNDFQKGDIAEGYSVSREKKESFPLTVTSAQKNPTAFYLCASSIEVGAGNQPQHFGDGTRLSIL.

This clone occurred a few times. The V gene is TRBV4-3, the J gene TRBJ2-1, with TRBD2 matching 7 bases. The CDR3 is 15 residues long. The germline gives CDR1 LGHNA, CDR2 YSLEER. With 1 base clipped from V and 4 bases from J, the junction kept 4 bases outside the gene matches. CDR3 sequence reads: CASSQAGLPYNEQFF. For the CDR3, the DNA is TGCGCCAGCAGCCAAGCGGGACTACCATACAATGAGCAGTTCTTC.

The V call is TRBV4-3, the J call TRBJ1-5, with D possibly being TRBD1 (6 bases). Germline V gives CDR1 LGHNA, CDR2 YSLEER. CDR3 length equals 14 residues. V dropped 4 bases and J dropped 5 bases, with 12 bases sitting between them. The CDR3 DNA is TGCGCCAGCAGCCTAACAGGGTCCGATCAGCCCCAGCATTTT. It translates to CASSLTGSDQPQHF.

V usage is TRBV15 and J usage is TRBJ1-1; D unresolved. Trimming stripped 0 bases from V and 5 bases from J, with 7 bases between. There are 13 residues in the CDR3. CDR1 is LNHNV, CDR2 YYDKDF, per germline (reference sequence). The CDR3 here is CATSRDWATEAFF. CDR3 nucleotide sequence: TGTGCCACCAGCAGAGATTGGGCAACTGAAGCTTTCTTT.

The chain joins TRBV27 to TRBJ1-4; the D gene is possibly TRBD1 (5 bases). The CDR3 runs to 13 residues. V was clipped by 5 bases and J by 6 bases, with 10 bases between them. CDR1 MNHEY and CDR2 SMNVEV come from the germline V gene (reference sequence). CDR3 DNA: TGTGCCAGCAGTCGCCAGGGAGATGAAAAACTGTTTTTT. It codes for CASSRQGDEKLFF.

The chain couples TRBV15 to TRBJ1-1; D perhaps matches TRBD1 (6 bases). V was trimmed by 4 bases and J by 1 base, leaving 13 bases between them. The CDR3 extends over 15 amino acids. Germline lookup yields CDR1 LNHNV and CDR2 YYDKDF (reference sequence). For the CDR3, the DNA is TGTGCCACCAGCACCCCGACAGGAGGGAACACTGAAGCTTTCTTT. Residues: CATSTPTGGNTEAFF.

The chain uses TRBV4-1 and TRBJ2-7, with a possible D match to TRBD2 (6 bases). Trimming stripped 3 bases from V and 2 bases from J, with 11 bases between. This CDR3 is 14 amino acids long. CDR1 MGHRA and CDR2 YSYEKL come from the germline V gene. The CDR3 protein is CASSQSGSPYEQYF. The CDR3 DNA is TGCGCCAGCAGCCAGTCCGGGAGCCCCTACGAGCAGTACTTC.